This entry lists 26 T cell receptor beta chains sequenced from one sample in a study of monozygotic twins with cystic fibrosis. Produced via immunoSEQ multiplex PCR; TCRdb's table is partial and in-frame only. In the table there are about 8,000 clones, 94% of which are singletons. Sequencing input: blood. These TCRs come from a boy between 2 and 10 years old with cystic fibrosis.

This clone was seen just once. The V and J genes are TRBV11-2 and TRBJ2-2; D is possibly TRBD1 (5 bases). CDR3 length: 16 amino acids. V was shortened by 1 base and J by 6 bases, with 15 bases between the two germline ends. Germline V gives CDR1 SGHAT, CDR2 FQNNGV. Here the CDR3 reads CASSLVFSGLAGELFF. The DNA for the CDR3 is TGTGCCAGCAGCTTAGTTTTTTCAGGGTTGGCCGGGGAGCTGTTTTTT.

CDR3 in DNA: TGCGCCAGCTCTACAGGTCGCATGCAAGAGACCCAGTACTTC. Its protein is CASSTGRMQETQYF. V and J are TRBV5-1 and TRBJ2-5; D might be TRBD1 (5 bases). CDR1 and CDR2 from the germline V gene are SGHRS and YFSETQ. This CDR3 has 14 residues. Trimming removed 7 bases at V and 2 bases at J, with 15 bases between. The variable domain in full, completed from reference TRBV5-1 and TRBJ2-5, reads KAGVTQTPRYLIKTRGQQVTLSCSPISGHRSVSWYQQTPGQGLQFLFEYFSETQRNKGNFPGRFSGRQFSNSRSEMNVSTLELGDSALYLCASSTGRMQETQYFGPGTRLLVL.

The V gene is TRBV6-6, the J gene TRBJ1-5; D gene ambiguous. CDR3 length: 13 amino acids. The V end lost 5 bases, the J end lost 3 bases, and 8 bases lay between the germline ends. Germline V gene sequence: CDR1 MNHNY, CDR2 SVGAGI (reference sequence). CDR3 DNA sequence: TGTGCCAGCAGTCGAGATACCAATCAGCCCCAGCATTTT. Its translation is CASSRDTNQPQHF.

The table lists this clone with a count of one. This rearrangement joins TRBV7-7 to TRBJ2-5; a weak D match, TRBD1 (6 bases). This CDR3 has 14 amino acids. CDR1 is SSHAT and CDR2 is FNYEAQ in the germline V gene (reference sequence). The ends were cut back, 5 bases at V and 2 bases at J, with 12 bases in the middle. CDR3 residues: CASSPVGTQETQYF. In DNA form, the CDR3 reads TGTGCCAGCAGCCCTGTTGGGACACAAGAGACCCAGTACTTC.

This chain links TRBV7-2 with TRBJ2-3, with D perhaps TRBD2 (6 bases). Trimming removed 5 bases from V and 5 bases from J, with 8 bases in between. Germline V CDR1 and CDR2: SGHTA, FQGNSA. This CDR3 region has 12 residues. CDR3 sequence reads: CASSGGVDTQYF. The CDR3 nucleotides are TGTGCCAGCAGCGGCGGGGTAGATACGCAGTATTTT.

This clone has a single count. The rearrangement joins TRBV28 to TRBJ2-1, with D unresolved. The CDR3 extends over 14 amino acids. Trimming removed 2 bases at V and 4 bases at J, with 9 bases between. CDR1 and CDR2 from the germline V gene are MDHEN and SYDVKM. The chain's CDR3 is CASSLRTAYNEQFF. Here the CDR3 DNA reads TGTGCCAGCAGTTTAAGGACGGCTTACAATGAGCAGTTCTTC.

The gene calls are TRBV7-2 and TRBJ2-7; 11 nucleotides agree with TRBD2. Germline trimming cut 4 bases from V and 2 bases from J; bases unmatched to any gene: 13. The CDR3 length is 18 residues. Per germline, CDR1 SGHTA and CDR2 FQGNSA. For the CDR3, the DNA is TGTGCCAGCAGCTCCCCGAGCGCTAGCGGGGGGACGACCTACGAGCAGTACTTC. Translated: CASSSPSASGGTTYEQYF.

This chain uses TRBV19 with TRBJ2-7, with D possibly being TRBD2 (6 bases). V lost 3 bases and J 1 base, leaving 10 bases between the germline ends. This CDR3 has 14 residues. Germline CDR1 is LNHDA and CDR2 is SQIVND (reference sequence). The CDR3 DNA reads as TGTGCCAGTAGTATGCGGGGCGGATCCTACGAGCAGTACTTC. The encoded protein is CASSMRGGSYEQYF.

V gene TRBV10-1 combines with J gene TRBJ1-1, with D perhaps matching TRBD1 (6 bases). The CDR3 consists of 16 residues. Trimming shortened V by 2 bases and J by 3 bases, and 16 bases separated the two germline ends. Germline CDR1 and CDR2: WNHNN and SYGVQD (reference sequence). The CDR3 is CASSEAKTKGDTEAFF. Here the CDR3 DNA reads TGCGCCAGCAGTGAGGCCAAAACGAAGGGGGACACTGAAGCTTTCTTT.

CDR3: CASSLRIDQPQHF. CDR3 nucleotides: TGTGCCAGCAGCTTGCGGATTGATCAGCCCCAGCATTTT. The chain is built from TRBV7-2 and TRBJ1-5; D call uncertain. Trimming removed 3 bases at V and 5 bases at J, with 8 bases between. This CDR3 contains 13 residues. Germline CDR1 and CDR2: SGHTA and FQGNSA.

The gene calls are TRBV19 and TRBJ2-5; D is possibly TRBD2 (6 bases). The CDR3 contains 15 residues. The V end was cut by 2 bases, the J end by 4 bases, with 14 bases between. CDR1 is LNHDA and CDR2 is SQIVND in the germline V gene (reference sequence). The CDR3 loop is CASSITGSSLETQYF. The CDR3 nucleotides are TGTGCCAGTAGTATAACCGGGAGCTCTCTAGAGACCCAGTACTTC.

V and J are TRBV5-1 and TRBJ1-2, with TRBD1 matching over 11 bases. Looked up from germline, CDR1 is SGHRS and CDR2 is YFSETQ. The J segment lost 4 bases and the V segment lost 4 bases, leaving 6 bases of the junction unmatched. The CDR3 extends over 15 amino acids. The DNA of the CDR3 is TGCGCCAGCAGCGGATGGACAGGGGGCTCCTATGGCTACACCTTC. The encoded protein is CASSGWTGGSYGYTF.

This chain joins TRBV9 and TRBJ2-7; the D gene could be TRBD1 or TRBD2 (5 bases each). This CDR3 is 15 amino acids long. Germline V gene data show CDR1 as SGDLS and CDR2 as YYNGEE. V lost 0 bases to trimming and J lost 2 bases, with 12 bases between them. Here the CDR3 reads CASSVEAGTTYEQYF. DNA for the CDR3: TGTGCCAGCAGCGTAGAAGCAGGGACGACCTACGAGCAGTACTTC.

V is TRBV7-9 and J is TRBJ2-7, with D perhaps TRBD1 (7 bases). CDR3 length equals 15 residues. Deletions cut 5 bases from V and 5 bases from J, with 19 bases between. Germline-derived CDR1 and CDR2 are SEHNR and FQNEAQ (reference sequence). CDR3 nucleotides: TGTGCCAGCAGCAGCCGGGAGAGGGGGCTCAACGAGCAGTACTTC. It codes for CASSSRERGLNEQYF.

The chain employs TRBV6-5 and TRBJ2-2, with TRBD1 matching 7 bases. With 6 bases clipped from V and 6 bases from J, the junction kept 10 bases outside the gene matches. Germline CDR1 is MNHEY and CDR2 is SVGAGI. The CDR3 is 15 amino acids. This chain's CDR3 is CASSPGQFLSGELFF. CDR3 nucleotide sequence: TGTGCCAGCAGCCCGGGACAGTTTTTATCCGGGGAGCTGTTTTTT.

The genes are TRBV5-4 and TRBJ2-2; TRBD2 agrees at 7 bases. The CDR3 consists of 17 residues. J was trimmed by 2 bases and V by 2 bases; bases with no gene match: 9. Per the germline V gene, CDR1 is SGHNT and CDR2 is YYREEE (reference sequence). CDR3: CASSLLLAGVNTGELFF. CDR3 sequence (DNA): TGTGCCAGCAGCTTACTACTTGCGGGGGTCAACACCGGGGAGCTGTTTTTT.

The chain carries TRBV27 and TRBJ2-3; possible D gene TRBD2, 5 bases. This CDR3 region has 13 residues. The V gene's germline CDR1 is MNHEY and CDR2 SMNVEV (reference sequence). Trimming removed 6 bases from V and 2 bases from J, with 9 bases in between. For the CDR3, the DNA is TGTGCCAGCAGGAGGGCCACCACAGATACGCAGTATTTT. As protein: CASRRATTDTQYF.

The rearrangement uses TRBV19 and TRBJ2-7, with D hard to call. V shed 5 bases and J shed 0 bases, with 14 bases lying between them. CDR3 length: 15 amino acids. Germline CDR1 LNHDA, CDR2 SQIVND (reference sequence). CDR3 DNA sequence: TGTGCCAGTAGTCCCTACCTTTTGGGCTCCTACGAGCAGTACTTC. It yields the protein CASSPYLLGSYEQYF. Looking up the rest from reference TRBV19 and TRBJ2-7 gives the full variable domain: DGGITQSPKYLFRKEGQNVTLSCEQNLNHDAMYWYRQDPGQGLRLIYYSQIVNDFQKGDIAEGYSVSREKKESFPLTVTSAQKNPTAFYLCASSPYLLGSYEQYFGPGTRLTVT.

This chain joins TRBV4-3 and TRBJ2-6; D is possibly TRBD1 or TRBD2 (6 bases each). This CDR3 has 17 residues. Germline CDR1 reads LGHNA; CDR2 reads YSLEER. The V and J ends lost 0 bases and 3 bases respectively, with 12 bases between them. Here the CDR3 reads CASSQEGGNRGANVLTF. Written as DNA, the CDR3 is TGCGCCAGCAGCCAAGAGGGGGGCAATCGTGGGGCCAACGTCCTGACTTTC.

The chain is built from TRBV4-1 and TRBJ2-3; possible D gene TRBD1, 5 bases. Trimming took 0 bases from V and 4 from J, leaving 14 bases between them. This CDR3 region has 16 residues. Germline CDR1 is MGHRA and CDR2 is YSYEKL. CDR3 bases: TGCGCCAGCAGCCAAGATGCTGCAGGGTTCGCAGATACGCAGTATTTT. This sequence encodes CASSQDAAGFADTQYF.

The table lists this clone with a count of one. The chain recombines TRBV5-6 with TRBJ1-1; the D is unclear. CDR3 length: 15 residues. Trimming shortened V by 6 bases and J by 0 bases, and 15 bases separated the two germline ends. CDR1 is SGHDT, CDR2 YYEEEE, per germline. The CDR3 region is CASTPKTWMNTEAFF. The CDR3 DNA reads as TGTGCCAGCACACCGAAGACGTGGATGAACACTGAAGCTTTCTTT.

The DNA of the CDR3 is TGCAGTGCTAGGCGACAGGACGAGCAGTACTTC. As protein: CSARRQDEQYF. V and J are TRBV20-1 and TRBJ2-7, with a possible D match to TRBD1 (6 bases). The germline CDR1 and CDR2 sequences are DFQATT and SNEGSKA (reference sequence). Trimming took 3 bases from V and 5 from J, leaving 8 bases between them. The CDR3 is 11 amino acids.

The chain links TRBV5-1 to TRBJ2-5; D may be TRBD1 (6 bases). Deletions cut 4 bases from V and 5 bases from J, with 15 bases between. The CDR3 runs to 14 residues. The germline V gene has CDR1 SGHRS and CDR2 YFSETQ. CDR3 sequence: CASSLQDRGETQYF. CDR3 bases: TGCGCCAGCAGCCTACAGGACAGAGGGGAGACCCAGTACTTC.

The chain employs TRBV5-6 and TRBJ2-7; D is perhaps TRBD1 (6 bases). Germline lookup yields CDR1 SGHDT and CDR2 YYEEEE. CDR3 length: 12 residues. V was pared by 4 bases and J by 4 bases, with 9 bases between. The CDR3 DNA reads TGTGCCAGCAGCCAGACAGGATACGAGCAGTACTTC. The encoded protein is CASSQTGYEQYF.

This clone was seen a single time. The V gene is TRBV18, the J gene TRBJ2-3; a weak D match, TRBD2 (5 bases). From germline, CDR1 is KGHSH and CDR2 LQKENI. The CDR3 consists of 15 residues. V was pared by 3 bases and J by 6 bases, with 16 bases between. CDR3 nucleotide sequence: TGTGCCAGCTCACCGCGGGCTGCCCCAGGCGATACGCAGTATTTT. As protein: CASSPRAAPGDTQYF.

Here the CDR3 reads CASSREGIQPQHF. The CDR3 DNA reads as TGTGCCAGCAGCCGGGAGGGCATTCAGCCCCAGCATTTT. V usage is TRBV7-2 and J usage is TRBJ1-5; D not resolved. CDR1 and CDR2 (germline): SGHTA, FQGNSA. The V end was cut by 5 bases, the J end by 6 bases, with 11 bases between. The CDR3 sequence is 13 residues long.